The 14 T cell receptor beta chains below all came from one sample that was sequenced in a study of siplizumab effects on memory and regulatory T cells. The table came from immunoSEQ multiplex PCR; TCRdb's copy has only in-frame clones and leaves some out. Found here are 90,000 to 110,000 clones, 85% to 95% of them singletons; the top ten hold more than 0.3%. Specimen: CD4+ T cells sorted from blood. The receptors shown here come from a human donor in good health.

The chain uses TRBV11-3 and TRBJ2-5, with TRBD2 as a possible D gene (6 bases). V was shortened by 1 base and J by 5 bases, with 14 bases between the two germline ends. This CDR3 contains 15 residues. The germline CDR1 and CDR2 sequences are SGHNT and YENEEA. CDR3 protein: CASSLGSGGGETQYF. CDR3 DNA: TGTGCCAGCAGCTTAGGTTCGGGTGGAGGGGAGACCCAGTACTTC.

The V call is TRBV30, the J call TRBJ1-1, with D possibly matching TRBD1 (6 bases). Germline lookup yields CDR1 GTSNPN and CDR2 SVGIG (reference sequence). The CDR3 contains 12 residues. Between the trimmed V and J ends, which lost 2 bases and 10 bases, there was a span of 14 bases. The CDR3 DNA reads TGTGCCTGGAGTCTAGACGGGACAAGAGCTTTCTTT. Its translation is CAWSLDGTRAFF.

The gene calls are TRBV29-1 and TRBJ1-3; D is unresolved. Trimming removed 4 bases from V and 2 bases from J, with 9 bases in between. The germline CDR1 and CDR2 sequences are SQVTM and ANQGSEA. CDR3 size: 13 residues. The CDR3 sequence is CSVVPHTGNTIYF. In DNA, the CDR3 is TGCAGCGTTGTGCCCCACACTGGAAACACCATATATTTT.

The chain links TRBV7-2 to TRBJ2-3; D perhaps matches TRBD2 (6 bases). Germline CDR1 is SGHTA and CDR2 is FQGNSA. With 4 bases removed from V and 7 bases from J, the gap between germline ends came to 15 bases. The CDR3 extends over 14 amino acids. The CDR3, as DNA: TGTGCCAGCAGCTCGCGGGACTTCGGAAATACGCAGTATTTT. This codes for CASSSRDFGNTQYF.

The chain has TRBV11-2 and TRBJ2-5; weak D call: TRBD2 (6 bases). Per germline, CDR1 SGHAT and CDR2 FQNNGV. This CDR3 has 16 residues. The ends were cut back, 2 bases at V and 5 bases at J, with 18 bases in the middle. CDR3 in amino acids: CASSLSGGVGGETQYF. As DNA, the CDR3 is TGTGCCAGCAGCTTATCCGGCGGGGTCGGTGGCGAGACCCAGTACTTC.

In this sample, this clone turned up once. The rearrangement links TRBV3-1 (or the pseudogene TRBV3-2) to TRBJ1-2; D gene ambiguous. Per the germline V gene, CDR1 is LGHDT and CDR2 is YNNKEL (reference sequence). Deletions cut 9 bases from V and 7 bases from J, with 3 bases between. This CDR3 has 8 amino acids. CDR3 bases: TGTGCCAGGGTTGGCTACACCTTC. The encoded protein is CARVGYTF.

The rearrangement links TRBV30 to TRBJ1-1; unclear D gene. Germline assignment: CDR1 GTSNPN and CDR2 SVGIG (reference sequence). This CDR3 is 12 amino acids long. V lost 3 bases, J lost 4 bases, and 9 bases lay in between. The CDR3 nucleotides read TGTGCCTGGAGCCGGGAGGGCACTGAAGCTTTCTTT. As protein: CAWSREGTEAFF.

V is TRBV11-3 and J is TRBJ2-5; D tentatively reads TRBD1 or TRBD2 (6 bases each). This CDR3 region has 14 residues. The V and J ends lost 1 base and 5 bases respectively, with 11 bases between them. Per the germline V gene, CDR1 is SGHNT and CDR2 is YENEEA. The CDR3 sequence is CASSLAGAVETQYF. The CDR3 DNA reads TGTGCCAGCAGCTTAGCGGGGGCGGTGGAGACCCAGTACTTC.

V gene TRBV27 combines with J gene TRBJ1-1, with 9 bases aligning to TRBD1. The CDR3 totals 14 residues. With 5 bases clipped from V and 1 base from J, the junction kept 2 bases outside the gene matches. Germline V gene sequence: CDR1 MNHEY, CDR2 SMNVEV (reference sequence). CDR3 sequence (DNA): TGTGCCAGCAGTCCGGGACAGGGGAACACTGAAGCTTTCTTT. Translating gives CASSPGQGNTEAFF.

This sequence joins TRBV11-1 and TRBJ2-7; TRBD2 agrees at 14 bases. The CDR3 sequence is 13 residues long. Looked up from germline, CDR1 is SGHAT and CDR2 is FQDESV (reference sequence). The trim removed 10 bases at V and 5 bases at J, leaving 4 bases unmatched. The CDR3 sequence: CATRLAGGDEQYF. The CDR3 DNA reads TGTGCCACCAGACTAGCGGGAGGGGACGAGCAGTACTTC.

This chain links TRBV11-2 with TRBJ2-1, with D maybe TRBD2 (5 bases). This CDR3 region has 14 residues. Trimming removed 5 bases at V and 12 bases at J, with 20 bases between. CDR1 and CDR2 from the germline V gene are SGHAT and FQNNGV. CDR3 region: CASSLRTVQRLQFF. The CDR3 DNA reads TGTGCCAGCAGCCTACGGACTGTTCAGCGATTGCAGTTCTTC.

The chain employs TRBV4-1 and TRBJ1-6; D remains unclear. The CDR3 consists of 13 residues. The V gene's germline CDR1 is MGHRA and CDR2 YSYEKL. V dropped 1 base and J dropped 10 bases, with 8 bases sitting between them. The CDR3 nucleotides are TGCGCCAGCAGCCAAGTGGGGAAATCACCCCTCCACTTT. As protein: CASSQVGKSPLHF.

The genes are TRBV29-1 and TRBJ1-2, with 10 bases fitting TRBD1. The CDR3 is 11 residues long. Germline lookup yields CDR1 SQVTM and CDR2 ANQGSEA. V was pared by 7 bases and J by 8 bases, with 4 bases of the junction left unmatched. The CDR3 sequence is CSAGTGDGYTF. The CDR3 DNA reads as TGCAGCGCCGGGACAGGGGACGGCTACACCTTC.

This clone came up a few times. The rearrangement joins TRBV7-8 to TRBJ2-1; D possibly corresponds to TRBD1 (6 bases). V was clipped by 5 bases and J by 4 bases, with 18 bases between them. The CDR3 length is 16 residues. Germline V gives CDR1 SGHVS, CDR2 FQNEAQ. CDR3 in DNA: TGTGCCAGCAGCCCTCAACCGGGACAAAGATACAATGAGCAGTTCTTC. Encoded protein: CASSPQPGQRYNEQFF.